A single T cell receptor (beta chain) is shown here with its context. Its antigen is as yet unknown. These data belong to a study of T cell repertoires in cytomegalovirus infection. Study-level background: CMV infection together with matching HLA type was indicated by public TCR beta signatures.

A single record per CDR3 protein comes from TCRdb applying MiXCR to the reads. The table shows about 770,000 distinct CDR3 sequences, with about 28% occurring only once. The study's findings and limits: Summed public TCR beta family frequency identified CMV carriers bearing the relevant HLA.

The sample was cultured CD8+ T cells from PBMCs, taken from culture after CMV antigen stimulation. This receptor was taken from a human donor in good health (CMV status not recorded). Some clones in this sample may be carry-over from other donors' samples.

CDR3 in amino acids: CASSLDIAGVTYEQYV. The CDR3 region has the DNA TGTGCCAGCAGTTTAGATATAGCGGGGGTGACCTACGAGCAGTACGTC. V is TRBV12-3 or TRBV12-4 and J is TRBJ2-7; 9 bases fit TRBD2. CDR3 length equals 16 residues. Trimming took 1 base from V and 2 from J; bases not matched to a gene: 6.